This is a list of T cell receptor beta chains from one sample in a study of beta chain features in type 1 diabetes. The table came from immunoSEQ multiplex PCR; TCRdb's copy has only in-frame clones and leaves some out. The data show 130,000 or so clones, about 18% seen once. Sequenced sample: central memory CD4+ T cells from blood. These receptors came from a man aged 18 to 29 with type 1 diabetes. The CDR3 runs from the conserved cysteine through the conserved F or W. The D gene is left open where the match is weak. Some rows mark clone size as missing; the rest say once, few, many or name a class of expanded clone.

j_call	clone_size	cdr3_length	d_call	v_call	cdr3_aa	cdr3_nt
TRBJ2-3	few	17	-	TRBV7-2	CASNPLRYLPSTDTQYF	TGTGCCAGCAACCCTCTTCGGTACTTACCTAGCACAGATACGCAGTATTTT
TRBJ2-1	many	15	-	TRBV18	CASSPLVHSYNEQFF	TGTGCCAGCTCACCACTCGTACACTCCTACAATGAGCAGTTCTTC
TRBJ2-7	few	16	TRBD2	TRBV28	CASSLGAGGAPYEQYF	TGTGCCAGCAGTTTAGGGGCGGGAGGCGCCCCGTACGAGCAGTACTTC
TRBJ1-2	-	12	-	TRBV6-1	CASSERQASYTF	TGTGCCAGCAGTGAACGTCAGGCGAGCTACACCTTC
TRBJ2-2	-	15	TRBD2	TRBV7-2	CASSFLAGHTGELFF	TGTGCCAGCAGCTTCCTAGCGGGGCACACCGGGGAGCTGTTTTTT
TRBJ1-6	few	16	-	TRBV4-3	CASSQEGHRGGSPLHF	TGCGCCAGCAGCCAGGAGGGACACCGAGGAGGATCACCCCTCCACTTT
TRBJ2-5	few	14	-	TRBV6-1	CASRGLPEEETQYF	TGTGCCAGCAGGGGACTCCCTGAGGAAGAGACCCAGTACTTC
TRBJ2-5	many	13	-	TRBV30	CAWSVRVRETQYF	TGTGCCTGGAGTGTACGAGTCCGAGAGACCCAGTACTTC
TRBJ1-4	-	17	-	TRBV4-2	CASSQEAGRATNEKLFF	TGTGCCAGCAGCCAAGAGGCAGGGAGGGCAACTAATGAAAAACTGTTTTTT
TRBJ2-7	few	11	-	TRBV6-6	CASSPGPEQYF	TGTGCCAGCAGTCCGGGACCCGAGCAGTACTTC
TRBJ2-5	-	19	-	TRBV1	CTSSQDRALTLVYQETQYF	TGCACCAGCAGCCAAGACCGCGCCCTCACCTTAGTTTACCAAGAGACCCAGTACTTC